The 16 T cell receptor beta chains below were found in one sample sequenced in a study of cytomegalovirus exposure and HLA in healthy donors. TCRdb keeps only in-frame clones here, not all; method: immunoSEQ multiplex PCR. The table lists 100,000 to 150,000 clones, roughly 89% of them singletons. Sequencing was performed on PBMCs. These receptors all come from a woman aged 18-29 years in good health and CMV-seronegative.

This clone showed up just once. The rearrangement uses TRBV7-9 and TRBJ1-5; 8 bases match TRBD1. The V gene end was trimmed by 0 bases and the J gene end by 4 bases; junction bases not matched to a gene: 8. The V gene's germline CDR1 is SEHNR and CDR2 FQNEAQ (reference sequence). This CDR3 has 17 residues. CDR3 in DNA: TGTGCCAGCAGCTTAGCCCTCCGGACAGGGCATAATCAGCCCCAGCATTTT. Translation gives CASSLALRTGHNQPQHF.

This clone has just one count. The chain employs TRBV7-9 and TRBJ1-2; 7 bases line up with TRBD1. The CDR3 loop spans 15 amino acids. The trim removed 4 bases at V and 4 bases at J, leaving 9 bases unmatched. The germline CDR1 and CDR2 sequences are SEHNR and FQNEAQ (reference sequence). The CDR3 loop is CASSSTPTGSYGYTF. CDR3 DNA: TGTGCCAGCAGCTCCACACCGACAGGGTCCTATGGCTACACCTTC.

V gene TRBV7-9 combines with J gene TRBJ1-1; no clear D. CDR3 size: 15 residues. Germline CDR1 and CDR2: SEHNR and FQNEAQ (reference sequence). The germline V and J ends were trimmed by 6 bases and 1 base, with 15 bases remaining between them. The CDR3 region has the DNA TGTGCCAGCAGTATGGAGGGTCGAGGGAACACTGAAGCTTTCTTT. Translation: CASSMEGRGNTEAFF.

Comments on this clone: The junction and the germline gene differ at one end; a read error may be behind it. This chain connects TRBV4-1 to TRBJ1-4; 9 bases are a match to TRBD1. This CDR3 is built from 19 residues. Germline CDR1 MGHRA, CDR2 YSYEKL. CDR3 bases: TGCGCCAGCAGCCCAGTAATAAATAAACAGCGGGACAGGGCCTACCTGCAGACTTTT. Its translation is CASSPVINKQRDRAYLQTF.

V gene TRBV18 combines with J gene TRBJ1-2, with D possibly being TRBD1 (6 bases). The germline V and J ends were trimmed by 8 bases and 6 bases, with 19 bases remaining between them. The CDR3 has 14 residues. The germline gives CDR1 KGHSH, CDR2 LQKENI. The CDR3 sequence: CASAGQPRLDGYTF. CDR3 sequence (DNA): TGTGCCAGCGCAGGACAGCCCCGGTTAGATGGCTACACCTTC.

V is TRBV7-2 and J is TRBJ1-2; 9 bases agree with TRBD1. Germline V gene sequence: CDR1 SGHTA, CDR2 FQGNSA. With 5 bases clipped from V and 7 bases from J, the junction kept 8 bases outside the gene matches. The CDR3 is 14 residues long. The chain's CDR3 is CASSLDRGYGGYTF. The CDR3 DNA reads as TGTGCCAGCAGCCTGGACAGGGGATATGGTGGCTACACCTTC.

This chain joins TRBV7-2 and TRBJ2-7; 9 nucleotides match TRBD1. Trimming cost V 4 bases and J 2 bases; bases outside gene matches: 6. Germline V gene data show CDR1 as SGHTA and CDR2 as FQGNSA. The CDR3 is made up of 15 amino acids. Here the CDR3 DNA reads TGTGCCAGCAGCTACGGGACAGGGTCCACCTACGAGCAGTACTTC. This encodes CASSYGTGSTYEQYF.

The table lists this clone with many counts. DNA for the CDR3: TGTGCCAGCAGCCGCGCAGGTGGCCCGGGGGATTCACCCCTCCACTTT. This gives the protein CASSRAGGPGDSPLHF. This chain links TRBV7-2 with TRBJ1-6, with TRBD1 as a possible D gene (5 bases). V dropped 5 bases and J dropped 8 bases, with 19 bases sitting between them. This CDR3 is 16 amino acids long. CDR1 and CDR2 from the germline V gene are SGHTA and FQGNSA.

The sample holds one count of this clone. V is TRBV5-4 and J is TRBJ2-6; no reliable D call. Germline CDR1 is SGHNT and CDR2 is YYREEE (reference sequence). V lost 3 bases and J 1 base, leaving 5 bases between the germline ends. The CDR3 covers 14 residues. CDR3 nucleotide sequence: TGTGCCAGCAGCTCGCGATCTGGGGCCAACGTCCTGACTTTC. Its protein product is CASSSRSGANVLTF.

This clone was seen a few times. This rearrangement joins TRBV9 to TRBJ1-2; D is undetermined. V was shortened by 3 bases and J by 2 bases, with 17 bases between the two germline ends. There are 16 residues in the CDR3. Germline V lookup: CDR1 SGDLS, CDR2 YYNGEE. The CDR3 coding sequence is TGTGCCAGCAGCGGGAGGTGGGCAGCCTTAAACTATGGCTACACCTTC. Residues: CASSGRWAALNYGYTF. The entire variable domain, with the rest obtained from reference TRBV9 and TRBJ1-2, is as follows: DSGVTQTPKHLITATGQRVTLRCSPRSGDLSVYWYQQSLDQGLQFLIQYYNGEERAKGNILERFSAQQFPDLHSELNLSSLELGDSALYFCASSGRWAALNYGYTFGSGTRLTVV.

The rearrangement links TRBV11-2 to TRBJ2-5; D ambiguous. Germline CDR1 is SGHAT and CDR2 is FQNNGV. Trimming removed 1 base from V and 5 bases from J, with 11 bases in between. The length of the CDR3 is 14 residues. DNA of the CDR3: TGTGCCAGCAGCTTAGTAAGTACCGGGGAGACCCAGTACTTC. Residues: CASSLVSTGETQYF.

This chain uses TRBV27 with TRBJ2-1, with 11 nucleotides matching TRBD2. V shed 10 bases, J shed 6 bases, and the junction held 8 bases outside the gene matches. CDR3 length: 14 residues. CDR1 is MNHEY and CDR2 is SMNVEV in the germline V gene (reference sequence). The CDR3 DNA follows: TGTGCCACCAGGGGACTAGCGGTTTCCAATGAGCAGTTCTTC. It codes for CATRGLAVSNEQFF.

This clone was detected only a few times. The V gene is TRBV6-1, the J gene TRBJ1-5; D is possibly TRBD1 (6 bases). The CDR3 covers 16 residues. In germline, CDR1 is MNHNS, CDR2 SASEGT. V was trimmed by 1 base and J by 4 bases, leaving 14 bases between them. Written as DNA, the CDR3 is TGTGCCAGCAGTGAAGGGGCAGGGGTTGGGAATCAGCCCCAGCATTTT. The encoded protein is CASSEGAGVGNQPQHF.

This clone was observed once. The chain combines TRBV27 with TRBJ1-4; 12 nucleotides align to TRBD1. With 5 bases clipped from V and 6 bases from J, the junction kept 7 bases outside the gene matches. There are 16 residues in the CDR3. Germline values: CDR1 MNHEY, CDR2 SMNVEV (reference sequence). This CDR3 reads CASSPGTGGEYEKLFF. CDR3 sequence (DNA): TGTGCCAGCAGTCCCGGGACAGGGGGCGAGTATGAAAAACTGTTTTTT. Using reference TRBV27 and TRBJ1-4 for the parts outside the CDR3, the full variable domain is EAQVTQNPRYLITVTGKKLTVTCSQNMNHEYMSWYRQDPGLGLRQIYYSMNVEVTDKGDVPEGYKVSRKEKRNFPLILESPSPNQTSLYFCASSPGTGGEYEKLFFGSGTQLSVL.

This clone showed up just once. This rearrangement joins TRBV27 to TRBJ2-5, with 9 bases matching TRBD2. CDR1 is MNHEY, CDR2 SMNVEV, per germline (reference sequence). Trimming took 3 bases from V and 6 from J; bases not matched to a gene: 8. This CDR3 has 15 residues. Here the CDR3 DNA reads TGTGCCAGCAGTTTGAATAGCGGGGGTGGACAGACCCAGTACTTC. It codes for CASSLNSGGGQTQYF.

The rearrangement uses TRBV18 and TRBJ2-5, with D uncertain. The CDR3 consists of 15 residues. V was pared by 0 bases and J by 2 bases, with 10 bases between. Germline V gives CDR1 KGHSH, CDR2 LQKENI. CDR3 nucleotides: TGTGCCAGCTCACCACCGAATGGCAGACAAGAGACCCAGTACTTC. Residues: CASSPPNGRQETQYF.